The 14 T cell receptor beta chains below were found in one sample sequenced in a study of long-term antiretroviral therapy in people with HIV. Researchers report immunoSEQ v3.0 was run at survey level. Sequenced by immunoSEQ multiplex PCR; TCRdb stores in-frame clones only, minus some. Of fewer than 45,000 clones listed, 80% were seen once; the top ten hold around 5.8%. Sequencing was performed on unsorted PBMCs, taken 3.4 years after starting antiretroviral therapy. The receptors come from a young man with HIV.

V gene TRBV7-8 combines with J gene TRBJ2-7; TRBD2 agrees at 9 bases. Trimming at V came to 0 bases and at J to 2 bases, leaving 5 bases not matched to a gene. The CDR3 spans 16 residues. Germline CDR1 SGHVS, CDR2 FQNEAQ. The CDR3 DNA sequence: TGTGCCAGCAGCTTAGCGCCCGCTAGCGGGGCCTACGAGCAGTACTTC. It codes for CASSLAPASGAYEQYF.

The genes are TRBV7-2 and TRBJ2-3, with TRBD1 matching 8 bases. V dropped 2 bases and J dropped 3; count of bases not matched to a gene: 7. This CDR3 has 16 amino acids. From germline, CDR1 is SGHTA and CDR2 FQGNSA. CDR3 bases: TGTGCCAGCAGCTTATCCCCAGGGGGCATAACAGATACGCAGTATTTT. This encodes CASSLSPGGITDTQYF. Combining the CDR3 with reference TRBV7-2 and TRBJ2-3 gives the whole variable domain GAGVSQSPSNKVTEKGKDVELRCDPISGHTALYWYRQSLGQGLEFLIYFQGNSAPDKSGLPSDRFSAERTGGSVSTLTIQRTQQEDSAVYLCASSLSPGGITDTQYFGPGTRLTVL.

The chain's CDR3 is CASSLQGSGYGYTF. The CDR3 nucleotides are TGTGCCAGCAGTCTCCAGGGATCCGGCTATGGCTACACCTTC. The gene calls are TRBV6-6 and TRBJ1-2; possibly TRBD1 for D (5 bases). Germline values: CDR1 MNHNY, CDR2 SVGAGI (reference sequence). V lost 5 bases and J lost 4, with 14 bases in between. The CDR3 loop spans 14 amino acids.

The chain links TRBV6-4 to TRBJ2-7; no definite D call. The CDR3 runs 10 residues. V was clipped by 11 bases and J by 0 bases, with 5 bases between them. The germline V gene encodes CDR1 MRHNA and CDR2 SNTAGT. The CDR3 DNA is TGTGCCCGCTACTCCTACGAGCAGTACTTC. It codes for CARYSYEQYF.

The rearrangement uses TRBV7-8 and TRBJ2-7; 7 bases map to TRBD2. J gave up 5 bases and V 6 bases, and 7 bases lay outside the gene matches. Germline V lookup: CDR1 SGHVS, CDR2 FQNEAQ. The CDR3 consists of 13 residues. DNA of the CDR3: TGTGCCAGCAGACAAATGGGGAGGGACGAGCAGTACTTC. Its protein is CASRQMGRDEQYF. Full variable domain (missing parts from reference TRBV7-8 and TRBJ2-7): GAGVSQSPRYKVAKRGQDVALRCDPISGHVSLFWYQQALGQGPEFLTYFQNEAQLDKSGLPSDRFFAERPEGSVSTLKIQRTQQEDSAVYLCASRQMGRDEQYFGPGTRLTVT.

CDR3: CASRSGGDYGYTF. CDR3 coding DNA: TGTGCCAGCAGGAGCGGGGGGGACTATGGCTACACCTTC. The chain has TRBV6-1 and TRBJ1-2; D possibly corresponds to TRBD1 (5 bases). The CDR3 length is 13 residues. Germline V gene sequence: CDR1 MNHNS, CDR2 SASEGT. The ends were cut back, 6 bases at V and 3 bases at J, with 11 bases in the middle.

As DNA, the CDR3 is TGTGCCTGGAGTCCCCGCGGTACGGGTAGTGAGCAGTTCTTC. This gives the protein CAWSPRGTGSEQFF. V and J are TRBV30 and TRBJ2-1; D gene ambiguous. Germline lookup yields CDR1 GTSNPN and CDR2 SVGIG (reference sequence). V lost 2 bases, J lost 9 bases, and 17 bases lay in between. There are 14 residues in the CDR3.

The genes are TRBV18 and TRBJ2-1; 7 bases agree with TRBD2. Germline trimming cut 1 base from V and 6 bases from J; bases unmatched to any gene: 0. Germline assignment: CDR1 KGHSH and CDR2 LQKENI. The CDR3 runs 13 residues. The CDR3 protein is CASSPLAGNEQFF. The CDR3 DNA sequence: TGTGCCAGCTCACCACTAGCGGGCAATGAGCAGTTCTTC.

The chain has TRBV30 and TRBJ2-1; TRBD2 might be the D (6 bases). The germline CDR1 and CDR2 sequences are GTSNPN and SVGIG (reference sequence). V lost 1 base, J lost 2 bases, and 9 bases lay in between. The CDR3 covers 14 residues. CDR3 in amino acids: CAWSGGVAYNEQFF. The CDR3 DNA is TGTGCCTGGAGTGGGGGGGTAGCCTACAATGAGCAGTTCTTC.

The genes are TRBV6-1 and TRBJ2-5; the D gene is possibly TRBD1 (5 bases). V lost 6 bases and J 1 base, leaving 9 bases between the germline ends. The CDR3 runs to 13 residues. The germline CDR1 and CDR2 sequences are MNHNS and SASEGT. The CDR3 coding sequence is TGTGCCAGCAGGGGGCCCTTCCAAGAGACCCAGTACTTC. Translation gives CASRGPFQETQYF.

V and J are TRBV6-6 and TRBJ1-5, with D tentatively TRBD1 (6 bases). The CDR3 loop spans 16 amino acids. CDR1 is MNHNY and CDR2 is SVGAGI in the germline V gene (reference sequence). The V gene lost 7 bases and the J gene lost 0 bases, with 16 bases spanning the gap. The CDR3 nucleotides read TGTGCCAGCATTCCACAGGGTTTGGATAGCAATCAGCCCCAGCATTTT. Its translation: CASIPQGLDSNQPQHF.

The chain employs TRBV10-1 and TRBJ1-2; 7 bases are a match to TRBD1. After removal of 3 bases from V and 4 bases from J, the junction contained 2 bases not matched to a gene. CDR3 length: 13 amino acids. Germline-derived CDR1 and CDR2 are WNHNN and SYGVQD (reference sequence). The CDR3 nucleotides read TGCGCCAGCAGTGAAGCAGGGGGCTATGGCTACACCTTC. Protein product: CASSEAGGYGYTF.

The rearrangement joins TRBV28 to TRBJ1-5; no clear D. V lost 4 bases and J lost 7, with 11 bases in between. Looked up from germline, CDR1 is MDHEN and CDR2 is SYDVKM. CDR3 length equals 13 residues. The CDR3 spells CASSSLPTQPQHF. The CDR3 coding sequence is TGTGCCAGCAGTTCCCTTCCGACACAGCCCCAGCATTTT.

The rearrangement joins TRBV28 to TRBJ1-1, with 7 bases aligning to TRBD1. Unmatched junction bases numbered 5, after V lost 3 bases and J lost 4 bases. CDR3 length equals 14 residues. Looked up from germline, CDR1 is MDHEN and CDR2 is SYDVKM. This CDR3 is CASSLQGEITEAFF. CDR3 nucleotides: TGTGCCAGCAGTTTGCAGGGGGAGATCACTGAAGCTTTCTTT.